This T cell receptor beta chain comes out of a study of blood T cell repertoires in COVID-19. The CDR3 consists of 16 residues. V shed 4 bases, J shed 0 bases, and the junction held 5 bases outside the gene matches. CDR1 is MNHNS and CDR2 is SASEGT in the germline V gene. The method was immunoSEQ multiplex PCR; TCRdb's version includes in-frame clones alone and lacks a portion of them. Counted here are over 45,000 clones, roughly 77% occurring once; the ten biggest clones make up around 20%. The chain joins TRBV6-1 to TRBJ2-7; 11 nucleotides line up with TRBD2. Input material: peripheral blood. This clonotype originated in a human donor with active or convalescent COVID-19. The donor label of this sample is uncertain. This chain's CDR3 is CASSGGLAGLSYEQYF. Here the CDR3 DNA reads TGTGCCAGCAGTGGTGGACTAGCGGGCCTCTCCTACGAGCAGTACTTC.